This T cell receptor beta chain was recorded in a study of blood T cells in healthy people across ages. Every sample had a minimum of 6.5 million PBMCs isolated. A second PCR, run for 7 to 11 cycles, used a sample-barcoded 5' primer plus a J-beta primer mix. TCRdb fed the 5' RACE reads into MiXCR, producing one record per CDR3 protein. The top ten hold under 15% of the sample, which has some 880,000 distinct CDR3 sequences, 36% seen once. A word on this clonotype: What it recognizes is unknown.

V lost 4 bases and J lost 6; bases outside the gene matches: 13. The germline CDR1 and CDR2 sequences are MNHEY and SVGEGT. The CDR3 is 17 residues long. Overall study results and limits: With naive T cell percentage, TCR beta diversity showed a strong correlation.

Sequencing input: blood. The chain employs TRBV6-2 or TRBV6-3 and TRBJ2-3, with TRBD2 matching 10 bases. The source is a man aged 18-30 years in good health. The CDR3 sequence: CASSFPGVAGGSDTQYF. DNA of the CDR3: TGTGCCAGCAGTTTCCCGGGGGTAGCGGGGGGCTCCGATACGCAGTATTTT.